These 28 T cell receptor beta chains originate from one sample sequenced in a study of identical twins. MiXCR, run by TCRdb on the 5' RACE reads, gives a single entry per CDR3 protein. The sample gives 500,000 to 600,000 distinct CDR3 sequences, less than 25% of which show up once; roughly 0.9% is in the top ten. The sample was also linked to a second study, of T cells expressing NK-cell markers.

The sequenced sample consisted of CD4+ T cells sorted from blood. All receptors come from a woman aged 18-35 years in good health.

This clonotype has only a few counts. The rearrangement links TRBV6-1 to TRBJ1-1; D is perhaps TRBD1 (6 bases). The germline V gene encodes CDR1 MNHNS and CDR2 SASEGT. The CDR3 is 15 amino acids. Trimming removed 6 bases at V and 2 bases at J, with 16 bases between. The CDR3 protein is CASRSPDRVNTEAFF. CDR3 nucleotides: TGTGCCAGCAGATCGCCGGACAGAGTAAACACTGAAGCTTTCTTT.

This clonotype was seen only once. The chain joins TRBV6-1 to TRBJ2-1; the D gene is possibly TRBD2 (6 bases). The CDR3 runs to 15 residues. V lost 5 bases and J 0 bases, leaving 11 bases between the germline ends. Germline V gene data show CDR1 as MNHNS and CDR2 as SASEGT. CDR3 sequence (DNA): TGTGCCAGCAGTACCAGCGGGCCCTCCTACAATGAGCAGTTCTTC. This sequence encodes CASSTSGPSYNEQFF.

CDR3 sequence (DNA): TGCAGTGCTAGATGGGGACTGGCCCCATACGAGCAGTACTTC. Its protein product is CSARWGLAPYEQYF. The chain joins TRBV20-1 to TRBJ2-7, with D possibly TRBD2 on 6 matching bases. The CDR3 runs 14 residues. CDR1 is DFQATT, CDR2 SNEGSKA, per germline (reference sequence). The ends were cut back, 2 bases at V and 4 bases at J, with 15 bases in the middle.

This clonotype was counted between two and nine times. This chain joins TRBV7-2 and TRBJ2-7; D perhaps matches TRBD1 (6 bases). CDR1 and CDR2 (germline): SGHTA, FQGNSA. V lost 3 bases to trimming and J lost 0 bases, with 18 bases between them. The CDR3 is 17 amino acids. Written as DNA, the CDR3 is TGTGCCAGCAGCTTCTCAGGGGTCTGGACCGTCTCCTACGAGCAGTACTTC. Residues: CASSFSGVWTVSYEQYF.

The genes are TRBV20-1 and TRBJ2-7; no clear D gene. Germline CDR1 is DFQATT and CDR2 is SNEGSKA (reference sequence). The CDR3 is 9 residues long. V shed 3 bases and J shed 9 bases, with 6 bases lying between them. The CDR3 loop is CSASERQYF. CDR3 coding DNA: TGCAGTGCTAGTGAGCGGCAGTACTTC.

This chain connects TRBV29-1 to TRBJ2-4; 9 nucleotides agree with TRBD2. J lost 0 bases, V lost 0 bases, and 9 bases had no gene match. In germline, CDR1 is SQVTM, CDR2 ANQGSEA. The CDR3 spans 18 residues. The CDR3 region is CSVEDQAGGNLAKNIQYF. As DNA, the CDR3 is TGCAGCGTTGAAGATCAGGCGGGAGGGAATCTAGCCAAAAACATTCAGTACTTC.

A few counts support this clonotype. Mismatch with germline at one junction end may stem from a read error. This CDR3 reads CSARDTSGGPNF. In DNA form, the CDR3 reads TGCAGTGCTAGAGATACTAGCGGGGGCCCAAATTTC. The rearrangement uses TRBV20-1 and TRBJ2-7; 11 positions match TRBD2. This CDR3 has 12 amino acids. Per germline, CDR1 DFQATT and CDR2 SNEGSKA (reference sequence).

This sequence joins TRBV7-9 and TRBJ2-3; D is ambiguous. The CDR3 is made up of 13 amino acids. With 3 bases removed from V and 2 bases from J, the gap between germline ends came to 6 bases. Germline assignment: CDR1 SEHNR and CDR2 FQNEAQ (reference sequence). CDR3 amino acids: CASSFHATDTQYF. CDR3 coding DNA: TGTGCCAGCAGCTTCCACGCCACAGATACGCAGTATTTT.

As DNA, the CDR3 is TGTGCCAGCAGTTTTAATGAAGAGACCCAGTACTTC. Amino acids: CASSFNEETQYF. The V gene is TRBV12-3 or TRBV12-4, the J gene TRBJ2-5; D is uncertain. The CDR3 length is 12 residues. Trimming removed 3 bases at V and 3 bases at J, with 5 bases between.

This clonotype occurred a few times. V gene TRBV20-1 combines with J gene TRBJ2-1, with a tentative D call TRBD2 (5 bases). This CDR3 spans 15 amino acids. The germline CDR1 and CDR2 sequences are DFQATT and SNEGSKA (reference sequence). The V and J ends lost 5 bases and 1 base respectively, with 15 bases between them. The chain's CDR3 is CSAPDSRASYNEQFF. CDR3 sequence (DNA): TGCAGTGCTCCGGACTCTCGGGCTTCCTACAATGAGCAGTTCTTC.

Concerning this clonotype: An end of the junction differs from the germline gene, which may be a read error. J is TRBJ1-1 and V is TRBV7-7; 7 nucleotides match TRBD1. From germline, CDR1 is SSHAT and CDR2 FNYEAQ (reference sequence). This CDR3 has 13 residues. As DNA, the CDR3 is TGTGCTAGCAGGGCTGACAGGGCCACTGAAGCTTTCTTT. Residues: CASRADRATEAFF.

The rearrangement joins TRBV28 to TRBJ2-1, with 10 bases identical to TRBD2. The CDR3 totals 15 residues. The trim removed 5 bases at V and 10 bases at J, leaving 11 bases unmatched. Per germline, CDR1 MDHEN and CDR2 SYDVKM. CDR3 protein: CASSEASGGVWEQFF. DNA of the CDR3: TGTGCCAGCAGTGAGGCCAGCGGGGGGGTATGGGAGCAGTTCTTC.

The CDR3 protein is CSARGPTGGRLDTQYF. In nucleotides, the CDR3 is TGCAGTGCTAGAGGCCCTACGGGCGGGAGGTTAGATACGCAGTATTTT. V is TRBV20-1 and J is TRBJ2-3; 8 bases fit TRBD2. The germline CDR1 and CDR2 sequences are DFQATT and SNEGSKA (reference sequence). This CDR3 contains 16 residues. V was pared by 1 base and J by 5 bases, with 11 bases of the junction left unmatched.

This clonotype was counted a few times. The chain employs TRBV27 and TRBJ1-2, with TRBD1 matching 7 bases. This CDR3 is 13 amino acids long. With V trimmed by 8 bases and J by 3 bases, 6 bases remained unmatched. Germline V gene data show CDR1 as MNHEY and CDR2 as SMNVEV (reference sequence). For the CDR3, the DNA is TGTGCCAGCGGACACAGGGGCGACTATGGCTACACCTTC. Translated, it gives CASGHRGDYGYTF.

The chain has TRBV20-1 and TRBJ1-1; TRBD1 might be the D (6 bases). The CDR3 runs to 12 residues. Trimming left V 6 bases short and J 3 bases short, with 11 bases between. Germline CDR1 reads DFQATT; CDR2 reads SNEGSKA (reference sequence). Written as DNA, the CDR3 is TGCAGTGCCAGCACAGGGTACACTGAAGCTTTCTTT. Translated, it gives CSASTGYTEAFF.

Here the CDR3 reads CATSALAGGTGELFF. In DNA form, the CDR3 reads TGTGCCACCAGTGCCCTAGCGGGGGGGACCGGGGAGCTGTTTTTT. V and J are TRBV24-1 and TRBJ2-2; 12 nucleotides agree with TRBD2. After removal of 5 bases from V and 5 bases from J, the junction contained 2 bases not matched to a gene. CDR3 length equals 15 residues. The germline V gene has CDR1 KGHDR and CDR2 SFDVKD.

Concerning this clonotype itself: It is likely a read error, because the conserved phenylalanine at the end of the CDR3 is missing. The J gene is TRBJ2-7, the V gene TRBV20-1, with D hard to call. The CDR3 covers 11 residues. The V end was cut by 6 bases, the J end by 3 bases, with 9 bases between. Germline CDR1 DFQATT, CDR2 SNEGSKA (reference sequence). The CDR3 here is CSAQTFYEQYL. The CDR3 DNA follows: TGCAGTGCCCAGACCTTCTACGAGCAGTACCTC.

This clonotype was seen a handful of times. The genes are TRBV12-3 or TRBV12-4 and TRBJ2-7; D perhaps matches TRBD2 (5 bases). V shed 6 bases and J shed 1 base, with 19 bases lying between them. The CDR3 sequence is 16 residues long. CDR3 sequence: CASRPSRPGSSYEQYF. As DNA, the CDR3 is TGTGCCAGCAGGCCGAGTCGACCGGGGAGTTCCTACGAGCAGTACTTC.

The chain recombines TRBV6-1 with TRBJ1-6; 8 nucleotides align to TRBD1. V shed 2 bases and J 2 bases; nucleotides not matched to a gene: 5. The germline CDR1 and CDR2 sequences are MNHNS and SASEGT. The CDR3 spans 17 residues. CDR3 nucleotide sequence: TGTGCCAGCAGTGAAACAGGGGGTCGGACCTATAATTCACCCCTCCACTTT. Residues: CASSETGGRTYNSPLHF.

This clonotype showed up many times. This rearrangement joins TRBV29-1 to TRBJ1-1; no clear D gene. Germline assignment: CDR1 SQVTM and CDR2 ANQGSEA. V lost 4 bases, J lost 6 bases, and 15 bases lay in between. CDR3 length equals 13 residues. CDR3 DNA: TGCAGCGTTGCGGTCTCCCTAAGGGCTGAAGCTTTCTTT. Translated: CSVAVSLRAEAFF.

This chain links TRBV27 with TRBJ2-3; the match to TRBD2 covers 10 bases. Unmatched junction bases numbered 14, after V lost 5 bases and J lost 6 bases. Per the germline V gene, CDR1 is MNHEY and CDR2 is SMNVEV (reference sequence). CDR3 length equals 17 residues. The CDR3 nucleotides are TGTGCCAGCAGTCTACCTCCGGTTAGCGGGGGGTTGGATACGCAGTATTTT. Protein: CASSLPPVSGGLDTQYF.

In regard to this clonotype: A much larger clone differs from this one at a single base, so this may be a read error. This sequence joins TRBV5-1 and TRBJ2-4; possibly TRBD2 for D (6 bases). With 0 bases removed from V and 6 bases from J, the gap between germline ends came to 7 bases. Germline CDR1 SGHRS, CDR2 YFSETQ. The CDR3 has 13 amino acids. The CDR3 DNA reads as TGCGCCAGCAGCTTGGACGGGGGAAACATTCAGTACTTC. Its protein is CASSLDGGNIQYF.

The gene calls are TRBV5-1 and TRBJ2-7; the D gene is possibly TRBD2 (6 bases). Germline-derived CDR1 and CDR2 are SGHRS and YFSETQ. V was trimmed by 7 bases and J by 1 base, leaving 18 bases between them. The CDR3 spans 15 residues. The CDR3 region is CASHWQSGQSYEQYF. The CDR3, as DNA: TGCGCCAGCCACTGGCAGAGCGGGCAGTCCTACGAGCAGTACTTC.

J is TRBJ2-7 and V is TRBV3-1, with TRBD2 identical over 9 bases. Germline-derived CDR1 and CDR2 are LGHDT and YNNKEL (reference sequence). CDR3 length: 14 amino acids. V lost 6 bases to trimming and J lost 4 bases; unmatched junction nucleotides: 7. In DNA, the CDR3 is TGTGCCAGCAGTGGACTAGCGAGGGCTTACGAGCAGTACTTC. Encoded protein: CASSGLARAYEQYF.

This clonotype was counted only a few times. The chain combines TRBV7-2 with TRBJ1-1; D gene unclear. The V end lost 2 bases, the J end lost 5 bases, and 9 bases lay between the germline ends. In germline, CDR1 is SGHTA, CDR2 FQGNSA. The CDR3 covers 13 residues. This CDR3 reads CASSLRFGTEAFF. The CDR3 nucleotides are TGTGCCAGCAGCTTAAGGTTCGGGACTGAAGCTTTCTTT. The full variable domain, its missing parts supplied by reference TRBV7-2 and TRBJ1-1, is GAGVSQSPSNKVTEKGKDVELRCDPISGHTALYWYRQSLGQGLEFLIYFQGNSAPDKSGLPSDRFSAERTGGSVSTLTIQRTQQEDSAVYLCASSLRFGTEAFFGQGTRLTVV.

The rearrangement links TRBV18 to TRBJ2-7; 11 bases agree with TRBD1. From germline, CDR1 is KGHSH and CDR2 LQKENI. V was clipped by 1 base and J by 4 bases; unmatched bases: 12. This CDR3 spans 18 amino acids. CDR3 region: CASSPLSTRDRGWYEQYF. The CDR3 DNA reads TGTGCCAGCTCACCACTTTCAACCCGGGACAGGGGGTGGTACGAGCAGTACTTC.

This sequence joins TRBV20-1 and TRBJ2-5, with D hard to call. The CDR3 consists of 13 residues. Trimming stripped 3 bases from V and 5 bases from J, with 13 bases between. The germline CDR1 and CDR2 sequences are DFQATT and SNEGSKA (reference sequence). DNA for the CDR3: TGCAGTGCTAGTCACTTAGGTCGGGAGACCCAGTACTTC. Translating it yields CSASHLGRETQYF.

The chain links TRBV6-2 or TRBV6-3 to TRBJ2-2; D ambiguous. The CDR3 totals 15 residues. Per the germline V gene, CDR1 is MNHEY and CDR2 is SVGEGT. With 5 bases removed from V and 1 base from J, the gap between germline ends came to 11 bases. CDR3 bases: TGTGCCAGCAGTCCCGTGAGTGAGAACACCGGGGAGCTGTTTTTT. The encoded protein is CASSPVSENTGELFF.